This T cell receptor (beta chain) was documented in a study of T cell repertoires in ileal Crohn's disease. Study details: About half received postoperative treatment, under 14 with thiopurines and 15 to 20 anti-TNF. General study findings and limits: Sorted CD8 T cells held more high-frequency clones than CD4.

Generated by immunoSEQ multiplex PCR, the TCRdb table keeps only in-frame clones and is missing some. There are 9,500 to 15,000 clones in the sample; around 80% occur only once, and roughly 4.5% lies in the top ten. This CDR3 spans 15 amino acids. V was clipped by 4 bases and J by 10 bases; unmatched bases: 15. From germline, CDR1 is SGHTA and CDR2 FQGNSA. As concerns this clone: Its antigen remains unknown.

This receptor was obtained from an adult with Crohn's disease. The sequencing input was ileal tissue. The chain couples TRBV7-2 to TRBJ2-7; 8 positions match TRBD2. CDR3: CASSSELQRGTRQYF. CDR3 nucleotides: TGTGCCAGCAGCTCGGAATTGCAGCGGGGGACGCGTCAGTACTTC. Supplemented by reference TRBV7-2 and TRBJ2-7, the full variable domain reads GAGVSQSPSNKVTEKGKDVELRCDPISGHTALYWYRQSLGQGLEFLIYFQGNSAPDKSGLPSDRFSAERTGGSVSTLTIQRTQQEDSAVYLCASSSELQRGTRQYFGPGTRLTVT.